The clone carrying this T cell receptor beta chain showed up just once. Between the trimmed V and J ends, which lost 9 bases and 4 bases, there was a span of 13 bases. Per the germline V gene, CDR1 is ENHRY and CDR2 is SYGVKD. The CDR3 is 12 residues long. The sample comes from a study of response to subunit inactivated influenza vaccine. MiXCR was run by TCRdb on the RT-PCR reads, yielding one entry per CDR3 protein. Of a few hundred thousand distinct CDR3 sequences in the sample, 10% to 11% were seen once. The TCR sequence derives from a man aged 50 or older who received an inactivated influenza vaccine. The rearrangement uses TRBV10-3 and TRBJ2-7; tentative D call: TRBD1 (6 bases). The material sequenced was PBMCs from blood, taken roughly 45 days after vaccination. CDR3: CAIRQEEYEQYF. The CDR3, as DNA: TGTGCCATTCGACAGGAAGAATACGAGCAGTACTTC.